This TCR beta chain stems from a study of brain T cells in children with intractable seizures. Points from the study as a whole: Pre-surgery blood may have been undersampled, hiding some clones.

Only in-frame clones appear in the TCRdb table, and some are missing; sequencing was by immunoSEQ multiplex PCR. The sample gives around 100,000 clones, roughly 94% of which show up once; about 4% is in the top ten. In the case of this clone: Its matching antigen is unknown.

The sequenced cases were selected for having the highest brain T cell transcript signatures. At least one anti-epileptic drug was given before surgery. This CDR3 has 13 residues. Germline V lookup: CDR1 SGHTA, CDR2 FQGTGA. Trimming removed 3 bases from V and 1 base from J, with 6 bases in between. Specimen: peripheral blood, collected at surgery. This clonotype was sampled from a boy in the first two years of life with hemimegalencephaly and intractable seizures. This chain links TRBV7-3 with TRBJ1-1, with D possibly TRBD1 on 6 matching bases. For the CDR3, the DNA is TGTGCCAGCAGCTTGGGACAGAACACTGAAGCTTTCTTT. This sequence encodes CASSLGQNTEAFF.